This T cell receptor beta chain was captured in a study of response to subunit inactivated influenza vaccine. This clonotype was seen many times. Antigen specificity is unknown. The CDR3 contains 18 residues. Germline CDR1 and CDR2: SGHVS and FNYEAQ. Trimming removed 1 base from V and 1 base from J, with 17 bases in between. TCRdb re-analysed the RT-PCR reads in MiXCR, keeping a single row per CDR3 protein. The sample holds around 200,000 distinct CDR3 sequences, around 8.8% seen once. Study outcomes and limitations: Authors suggested that a seasonal influenza vaccination recruits few new T cells each time.

This sequence was found in a man aged 45-65 years who received an inactivated influenza vaccine. The sequencing used non-naive T cells sorted from PBMCs, collected on the day of vaccination. The V call is TRBV7-6, the J call TRBJ1-5; D not resolved. CDR3 nucleotide sequence: TGTGCCAGCAGCTTAGGGCCCCCGGGGATATTGAGCAATCAGCCCCAGCATTTT. Translating gives CASSLGPPGILSNQPQHF.